Below, 27 T cell receptor beta chains from the same sample are listed, as sequenced in a study of CXCR3-negative and CXCR3-positive naive CD8 T cells. cDNA libraries for TRB were generated by 5' RACE incorporating UMI labels. TCRdb re-called the 5' RACE reads; one entry per CDR3 protein, DNA not given. This listing includes some 120,000 distinct CDR3 sequences. These receptors have no known antigen. Broader study findings: CXCR3-positive naive cells carried more hydrophobic TRB CDR3s than CXCR3-negative ones.

Sequencing was performed on naive CXCR3+ CD8+ T cells from blood. Subset indicated: CD45RO-CCR7+CD27+CD95- naive CD8+ T cells expressing CXCR3 (TNR3+). The source is a human donor in good health. Some clones in this sample may be carry-over from other donors' samples.

CDR3 protein: CASSTGGGVGEQYF. This chain joins TRBV6-5 and TRBJ2-7; TCRdb's D call of TRBD2 is untestable without DNA. Germline-derived CDR1 and CDR2 are MNHEY and SVGAGI. This CDR3 contains 14 residues.

The rearrangement uses TRBV4-1 and TRBJ2-5; TCRdb's D call of TRBD1 is untestable without DNA. Germline values: CDR1 MGHRA, CDR2 YSYEKL. The CDR3 length is 14 residues. CDR3 sequence: CASSQQGLQETQYF.

The chain joins TRBV20-1 to TRBJ2-5. Germline values: CDR1 DFQATT, CDR2 SNEGSKA (reference sequence). The CDR3 has 12 amino acids. The CDR3 protein is CSAHGTQETQYF.

This sequence joins TRBV29-1 and TRBJ2-1; TCRdb designates TRBD2, a call that cannot be tested without DNA. Germline V CDR1 and CDR2: SQVTM, ANQGSEA. The CDR3 contains 13 residues. The CDR3 loop is CSVVLETYNEQFF.

This chain uses TRBV12-3 or TRBV12-4 with TRBJ2-5. The CDR3 is made up of 14 amino acids. This CDR3 is CASSLEYGPETQYF.

The rearrangement uses TRBV29-1 and TRBJ1-2; TCRdb lists TRBD1, though no DNA is available to test this call. Germline V lookup: CDR1 SQVTM, CDR2 ANQGSEA. This CDR3 comprises 11 residues. CDR3 protein: CSDRTYYGYTF.

V gene TRBV5-6 combines with J gene TRBJ2-1; TCRdb's D call of TRBD1 is untestable without DNA. The CDR3 loop spans 16 amino acids. Looked up from germline, CDR1 is SGHDT and CDR2 is YYEEEE. Here the CDR3 reads CASSWTAGASYNEQFF. The full variable domain, rest sourced from reference TRBV5-6 and TRBJ2-1, is DAGVTQSPTHLIKTRGQQVTLRCSPKSGHDTVSWYQQALGQGPQFIFQYYEEEERQRGNFPDRFSGHQFPNYSSELNVNALLLGDSALYLCASSWTAGASYNEQFFGPGTRLTVL.

CDR3 in amino acids: CSAPPDRISYNEQFF. V and J are TRBV20-1 and TRBJ2-1. CDR1 DFQATT and CDR2 SNEGSKA come from the germline V gene (reference sequence). The CDR3 totals 15 residues.

The CDR3 protein is CASSIGLADPWGETQYF. This chain connects TRBV7-3 to TRBJ2-5; TCRdb's assignment of TRBD2 cannot be checked, as there is no DNA. Germline-derived CDR1 and CDR2 are SGHTA and FQGTGA. This CDR3 is 17 amino acids long.

V is TRBV7-9 and J is TRBJ2-3; the D call of TRBD1 rests on TCRdb alone, since no DNA is present to check it. CDR3 length: 18 amino acids. CDR1 and CDR2 from the germline V gene are SEHNR and FQNEAQ (reference sequence). The CDR3 reads CASSSGQSLTTSTDTQYF.

This chain links TRBV5-1 with TRBJ2-7; TCRdb proposes TRBD1, but this gene call is untestable without DNA. The germline V gene has CDR1 SGHRS and CDR2 YFSETQ. The CDR3 contains 17 residues. CDR3 protein: CASSLTRAGTGEDEQYF.

The chain uses TRBV20-1 and TRBJ2-1; the TRBD2 assignment by TCRdb is unverifiable without DNA. Germline loops: CDR1 DFQATT, CDR2 SNEGSKA (reference sequence). This CDR3 comprises 14 residues. CDR3 sequence reads: CSASSSGDYNEQFF.

The chain joins TRBV27 to TRBJ2-3; the D gene TCRdb calls, TRBD2, cannot be checked with no DNA. Germline loops: CDR1 MNHEY, CDR2 SMNVEV (reference sequence). The CDR3 runs to 14 residues. This chain's CDR3 is CASSLLAGADTQYF.

This CDR3 is CSVFEPQYQETQYF. The chain employs TRBV29-1 and TRBJ2-5. The germline V gene encodes CDR1 SQVTM and CDR2 ANQGSEA. CDR3 length: 14 amino acids.

This chain links TRBV12-3 or TRBV12-4 with TRBJ2-1. The CDR3 extends over 14 amino acids. The chain's CDR3 is CASSLDLGYNEQFF.

The rearrangement links TRBV9 to TRBJ2-7; TCRdb calls TRBD1, which cannot be checked without DNA. CDR3 length: 18 amino acids. Germline-derived CDR1 and CDR2 are SGDLS and YYNGEE. The CDR3 here is CASSPAPLLAGGLFEQYF.

J is TRBJ2-1 and V is TRBV5-1; the TRBD2 assignment by TCRdb is unverifiable without DNA. The CDR3 runs to 16 residues. The germline V gene encodes CDR1 SGHRS and CDR2 YFSETQ. The CDR3 sequence: CASSLISGGAYNEQFF.

This chain links TRBV25-1 with TRBJ1-2; there is no DNA to check the TCRdb D call of TRBD1. CDR1 and CDR2 (germline): MGHDK, SYGVNS. CDR3 size: 12 residues. CDR3 amino acids: CASSSGKDGYTF.

The chain carries TRBV4-1 and TRBJ1-1; TCRdb proposes TRBD1, but this gene call is untestable without DNA. The germline V gene encodes CDR1 MGHRA and CDR2 YSYEKL. This CDR3 is 15 amino acids long. The CDR3 loop is CASRVSPGTTTEAFF.

The chain employs TRBV25-1 and TRBJ2-1. Germline lookup yields CDR1 MGHDK and CDR2 SYGVNS. This CDR3 is built from 13 residues. CDR3 sequence reads: CASTHSSYNEQFF.

V usage is TRBV5-5 and J usage is TRBJ2-1; absent DNA, TCRdb's TRBD1 call cannot be checked. Germline values: CDR1 SGHKS, CDR2 YYEKEE (reference sequence). This CDR3 region has 14 residues. CDR3 region: CASSVDWDKDEQFF.

CDR3 residues: CASSQDLGGSNEQFF. The chain combines TRBV4-1 with TRBJ2-1; no DNA is available, so the TRBD1 call from TCRdb remains unchecked. Germline assignment: CDR1 MGHRA and CDR2 YSYEKL. The CDR3 has 15 amino acids.

The V call is TRBV5-1, the J call TRBJ2-3; there is no DNA to check the TCRdb D call of TRBD2. The CDR3 loop spans 15 amino acids. Germline CDR1 and CDR2: SGHRS and YFSETQ. The CDR3 loop reads CASSSTSGGTDTQYF.

V usage is TRBV6-6 and J usage is TRBJ2-7; no DNA is available, so the TRBD1 call from TCRdb remains unchecked. Germline V gene lookup returns CDR1 MNHNY and CDR2 SVGAGI (reference sequence). The CDR3 loop spans 15 amino acids. CDR3 region: CASSYSLPPGDEQYF.

This chain uses TRBV5-1 with TRBJ2-7; TCRdb designates TRBD2, a call that cannot be tested without DNA. CDR1 and CDR2 (germline): SGHRS, YFSETQ. The CDR3 totals 13 residues. Here the CDR3 reads CASSFGTRNEQYF.

V usage is TRBV9 and J usage is TRBJ2-3; TCRdb lists TRBD2, though no DNA is available to test this call. The CDR3 runs 18 residues. Germline CDR1 is SGDLS and CDR2 is YYNGEE. The CDR3: CASSVGTSGAPELDTQYF. Together with reference TRBV9 and TRBJ2-3, the CDR3 gives the full variable domain: DSGVTQTPKHLITATGQRVTLRCSPRSGDLSVYWYQQSLDQGLQFLIQYYNGEERAKGNILERFSAQQFPDLHSELNLSSLELGDSALYFCASSVGTSGAPELDTQYFGPGTRLTVL.

The chain joins TRBV7-3 to TRBJ2-7. Germline CDR1 reads SGHTA; CDR2 reads FQGTGA. This CDR3 spans 14 amino acids. The CDR3 sequence: CASSLYSFSYEQYF.